This T cell receptor (beta chain) was obtained from a study of cytomegalovirus exposure and HLA in healthy donors. Study summary: An early data release held around 80 million unique TCRs from HLA-typed donors. Study-wide points: In a later analysis, HLA-associated beta chains showed higher expansion and lower generation probabilities than comparable chains. A few chains tied to CMV proved CMV antigen-specific in vitro.

60 Vbeta and 13 Jbeta primers were used in PCR. The repertoire was sequenced with immunoSEQ multiplex PCR; TCRdb's copy has only in-frame clones and lacks some. The sample lists some 76,000 clones, roughly 76% seen once, with about an eighth in the top ten. Germline V CDR1 and CDR2: MNHNS, SASEGT. Losses at the gene ends were 6 bases for V and 5 bases for J; bases not matched to a gene: 6. The CDR3 runs to 13 residues. Remarks on this clone: What it binds is not known.

Specimen: PBMCs. This receptor was taken from a male donor in good health and CMV-seropositive. The chain links TRBV6-1 to TRBJ2-7; 8 bases fit TRBD2. CDR3 DNA sequence: TGTGCCAGCAGGAGGGGACTAGTCGACGAGCAGTACTTC. Protein sequence: CASRRGLVDEQYF.